These 20 T cell receptor beta chains originate from one sample sequenced in a study of blood T cell repertoires in COVID-19. Some clones are missing from TCRdb's copy, which holds only in-frame ones; the method was immunoSEQ multiplex PCR. The table lists about 390,000 clones, about 83% of them singletons. Sequenced sample: PBMCs or T cells enriched from blood (not recorded which). Receptors were obtained from a woman aged 50 to 60 who had recovered from COVID-19.

This chain joins TRBV24-1 and TRBJ2-1, with D possibly TRBD2 on 7 matching bases. The CDR3 extends over 15 amino acids. Between the trimmed V and J ends, which lost 12 bases and 4 bases, there was a span of 21 bases. CDR1 is KGHDR and CDR2 is SFDVKD in the germline V gene. CDR3 sequence (DNA): TGTGCCGCCACCCGGGATAGGGGGGGTTACAATGAGCAGTTCTTC. Its translation: CAATRDRGGYNEQFF.

This clone was detected only a few times. At one end the junction does not follow the germline gene, possibly because of a read error. The V gene is TRBV7-7, the J gene TRBJ2-3; perhaps TRBD2 as D (7 bases). The CDR3 is 15 residues long. The V gene's germline CDR1 is SSHAT and CDR2 FNYEAQ (reference sequence). The CDR3 sequence is CASSLDGGPMDTQYF. CDR3 in DNA: TGTGCTAGCAGCTTAGACGGGGGGCCGATGGATACGCAGTATTTT. The full variable domain, its missing parts supplied by reference TRBV7-7 and TRBJ2-3, is GAGVSQSPRYKVTKRGQDVTLRCDPISSHATLYWYQQALGQGPEFLTYFNYEAQPDKSGLPSDRFSAERPEGSISTLTIQRTEQRDSAMYRCASSLDGGPMDTQYFGPGTRLTVL.

V and J are TRBV19 and TRBJ1-2; D remains unclear. Per germline, CDR1 LNHDA and CDR2 SQIVND (reference sequence). The CDR3 runs to 13 residues. Trimming took 8 bases from V and 8 from J, leaving 18 bases between them. Here the CDR3 DNA reads TGTGCCAGTCGCGTCAGCGGGATCCACGGCTACACCTTC. It encodes CASRVSGIHGYTF.

The CDR3 DNA is TGTGCCTTTTCAGCGGATAGCAATCAGCCCCAGCATTTT. This codes for CAFSADSNQPQHF. This chain joins TRBV30 and TRBJ1-5; no reliable D call. Germline CDR1 reads GTSNPN; CDR2 reads SVGIG (reference sequence). Between the trimmed V and J ends, which lost 7 bases and 0 bases, there was a span of 10 bases. CDR3 length: 13 amino acids. Drawing the rest from reference TRBV30 and TRBJ1-5, the complete variable domain is SQTIHQWPATLVQPVGSPLSLECTVEGTSNPNLYWYRQAAGRGLQLLFYSVGIGQISSEVPQNLSASRPQDRQFILSSKKLLLSDSGFYLCAFSADSNQPQHFGDGTRLSIL.

This clone is medium-sized (0.01 to 0.1%) within its sample. J is TRBJ2-7 and V is TRBV11-2; D is unclear. The CDR3 spans 14 residues. The V gene's germline CDR1 is SGHAT and CDR2 FQNNGV. Deletions cut 3 bases from V and 1 base from J, with 10 bases between. This CDR3 reads CASSFQSGSYEQYF. CDR3 bases: TGTGCCAGCAGCTTCCAGTCGGGTTCCTACGAGCAGTACTTC.

The V and J genes are TRBV28 and TRBJ2-6; a possible D gene is TRBD1 (5 bases). Germline CDR1 MDHEN, CDR2 SYDVKM. The length of the CDR3 is 16 residues. Between the trimmed V and J ends, which lost 5 bases and 0 bases, there was a span of 11 bases. The CDR3 DNA follows: TGTGCCAGCAGTGACCAGGGAATCTCTGGGGCCAACGTCCTGACTTTC. Translated: CASSDQGISGANVLTF.

This sequence joins TRBV6-5 and TRBJ2-7, with 7 bases identical to TRBD1. This CDR3 is 14 amino acids long. Germline V gene sequence: CDR1 MNHEY, CDR2 SVGAGI. V lost 6 bases, J lost 2 bases, and 7 bases stayed unmatched. CDR3 residues: CASSREQGTYEQYF. DNA of the CDR3: TGTGCCAGCAGCAGGGAACAGGGGACCTACGAGCAGTACTTC.

V is TRBV2 and J is TRBJ2-5, with TRBD1 identical over 8 bases. The CDR3 covers 14 residues. Germline assignment: CDR1 SNHLY and CDR2 FYNNEI. Trimming at V came to 4 bases and at J to 4 bases, leaving 5 bases not matched to a gene. This CDR3 is CASSATGGGETQYF. In DNA, the CDR3 is TGTGCCAGCAGTGCAACAGGGGGAGGAGAGACCCAGTACTTC.

The J gene is TRBJ2-1, the V gene TRBV5-6, with 10 nucleotides matching TRBD2. This CDR3 spans 14 amino acids. CDR1 and CDR2 from the germline V gene are SGHDT and YYEEEE. Trimming at V came to 1 base and at J to 8 bases, leaving 3 bases not matched to a gene. CDR3 amino acids: CASSLTSGDYEQFF. CDR3 DNA sequence: TGTGCCAGCAGCTTGACTAGCGGGGACTATGAGCAGTTCTTC.

The chain combines TRBV7-3 with TRBJ2-7; no clear D gene. Germline assignment: CDR1 SGHTA and CDR2 FQGTGA. CDR3 size: 13 residues. V shed 2 bases and J shed 3 bases, with 8 bases lying between them. The CDR3 sequence: CASSLYNDYEQYF. CDR3 in DNA: TGTGCCAGCAGCTTATACAACGACTACGAGCAGTACTTC.

V gene TRBV7-2 combines with J gene TRBJ1-1; the match to TRBD1 covers 8 bases. The CDR3 spans 14 residues. Germline V gives CDR1 SGHTA, CDR2 FQGNSA. Trimming removed 8 bases from V and 6 bases from J; junction bases left unmatched: 11. CDR3: CASQTTQGAAEAFF. CDR3 DNA sequence: TGTGCCAGCCAAACTACTCAGGGGGCCGCTGAAGCTTTCTTT.

The chain carries TRBV27 and TRBJ2-3; 10 bases are shared with TRBD2. The germline CDR1 and CDR2 sequences are MNHEY and SMNVEV (reference sequence). The CDR3 is 16 residues long. With V trimmed by 1 base and J by 4 bases, 5 bases remained unmatched. The CDR3 sequence: CASSLFPGLAPDTQYF. CDR3 in DNA: TGTGCCAGCAGTTTATTCCCGGGACTAGCGCCAGATACGCAGTATTTT.

In DNA, the CDR3 is TGTGCCATCAGCGACTACACGGGACTAGCGGAATATACGCAGTATTTT. This gives the protein CAISDYTGLAEYTQYF. The chain joins TRBV10-3 to TRBJ2-3; 11 positions agree with TRBD2. The CDR3 contains 16 residues. Unmatched junction bases numbered 12, after V lost 6 bases and J lost 7 bases. CDR1 and CDR2 from the germline V gene are ENHRY and SYGVKD.

The V gene is TRBV13, the J gene TRBJ2-7, with 9 bases lining up with TRBD1. J lost 4 bases, V lost 5 bases, and 9 bases had no gene match. The CDR3 covers 15 residues. Germline CDR1 PRHDT, CDR2 FYEKMQ (reference sequence). The CDR3 DNA reads TGTGCCAGCAGCCTTCGCGGGACAGGGAAATACGAGCAGTACTTC. It codes for CASSLRGTGKYEQYF.

The genes are TRBV2 and TRBJ1-2; TRBD1 agrees at 7 bases. V trimming: 5 bases; J trimming: 2 bases; junction bases outside the gene matches: 5. Germline V CDR1 and CDR2: SNHLY, FYNNEI. The CDR3 is 14 residues long. CDR3 sequence: CASSRETGNYGYTF. CDR3 DNA sequence: TGTGCCAGCAGTCGGGAGACAGGGAACTATGGCTACACCTTC.

The CDR3 is CASSGTSGGARYNEQFF. DNA for the CDR3: TGTGCCAGCAGTGGAACTAGCGGGGGGGCACGGTACAATGAGCAGTTCTTC. The chain couples TRBV2 to TRBJ2-1; 13 bases map to TRBD2. The CDR3 has 17 residues. The V segment lost 4 bases and the J segment 4 bases; nucleotides outside the gene matches: 7. Germline V gives CDR1 SNHLY, CDR2 FYNNEI.

In its sample, this clone was seen once. The chain couples TRBV7-3 to TRBJ2-1, with 7 bases matching TRBD2. V gave up 8 bases and J gave up 3 bases; unmatched junction bases: 1. Looked up from germline, CDR1 is SGHTA and CDR2 is FQGTGA. The CDR3 is 12 amino acids. This chain's CDR3 is CASGLDYNEQFF. CDR3 coding DNA: TGTGCCAGCGGACTAGACTACAATGAGCAGTTCTTC.

This chain uses TRBV6-5 with TRBJ1-2, with D perhaps TRBD1 (5 bases). Germline V CDR1 and CDR2: MNHEY, SVGAGI. The CDR3 is made up of 13 amino acids. The ends were cut back, 2 bases at V and 2 bases at J, with 6 bases in the middle. The CDR3 sequence: CASSYHRNYGYTF. The CDR3 DNA is TGTGCCAGCAGTTACCACAGGAACTATGGCTACACCTTC.

The chain is built from TRBV24-1 and TRBJ2-3, with 8 bases aligning to TRBD1. Germline V lookup: CDR1 KGHDR, CDR2 SFDVKD. The ends lost 5 bases at V and 11 bases at J; junction bases unmatched: 5. This CDR3 region has 12 residues. CDR3 sequence: CATSAVGQGQYF. CDR3 sequence (DNA): TGTGCCACCAGTGCCGTCGGACAGGGGCAGTATTTT.

V gene TRBV5-1 combines with J gene TRBJ2-2; D might be TRBD2 (6 bases). V shed 1 base and J shed 1 base, with 8 bases lying between them. The germline V gene encodes CDR1 SGHRS and CDR2 YFSETQ. CDR3 size: 15 residues. In nucleotides, the CDR3 is TGCGCCAGCAGCTTGTCGGGGGAGAACACCGGGGAGCTGTTTTTT. This translates into CASSLSGENTGELFF.